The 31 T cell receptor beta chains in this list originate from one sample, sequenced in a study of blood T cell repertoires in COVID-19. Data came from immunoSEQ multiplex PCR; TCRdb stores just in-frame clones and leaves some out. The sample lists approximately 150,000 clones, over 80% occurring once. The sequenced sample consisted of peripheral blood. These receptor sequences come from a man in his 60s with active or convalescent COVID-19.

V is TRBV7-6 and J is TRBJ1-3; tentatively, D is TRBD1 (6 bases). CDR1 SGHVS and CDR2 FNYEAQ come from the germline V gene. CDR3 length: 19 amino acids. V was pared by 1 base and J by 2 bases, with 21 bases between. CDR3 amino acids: CASSLESWAGAKAGNTIYF. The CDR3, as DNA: TGTGCCAGCAGCTTAGAATCCTGGGCAGGGGCGAAGGCTGGAAACACCATATATTTT.

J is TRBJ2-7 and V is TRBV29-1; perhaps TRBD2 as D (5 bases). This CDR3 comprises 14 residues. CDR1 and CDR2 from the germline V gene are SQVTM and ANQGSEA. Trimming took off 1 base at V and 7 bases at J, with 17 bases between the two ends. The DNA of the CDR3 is TGCAGCGTTGAAGTGGTCTACCGATCGGGGGAGCAGTACTTC. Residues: CSVEVVYRSGEQYF.

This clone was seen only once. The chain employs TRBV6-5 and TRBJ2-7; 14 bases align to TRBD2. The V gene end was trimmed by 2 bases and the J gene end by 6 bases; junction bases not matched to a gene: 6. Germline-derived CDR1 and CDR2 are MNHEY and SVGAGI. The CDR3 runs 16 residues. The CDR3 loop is CASSYLGTSGSFEQYF. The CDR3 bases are TGTGCCAGCAGTTACCTAGGGACTAGCGGGAGTTTCGAGCAGTACTTC.

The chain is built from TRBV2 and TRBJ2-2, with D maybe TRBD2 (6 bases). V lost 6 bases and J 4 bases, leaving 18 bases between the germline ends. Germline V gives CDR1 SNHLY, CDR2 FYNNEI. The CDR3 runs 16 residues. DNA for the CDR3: TGTGCCAGCAGCGGGAGCGCTATAGTATTCACCGGGGAGCTGTTTTTT. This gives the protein CASSGSAIVFTGELFF.

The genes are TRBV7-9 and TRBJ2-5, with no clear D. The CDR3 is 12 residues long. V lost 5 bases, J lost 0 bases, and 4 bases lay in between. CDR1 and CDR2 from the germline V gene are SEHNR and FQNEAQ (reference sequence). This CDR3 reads CASSRDQETQYF. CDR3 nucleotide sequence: TGTGCCAGCAGCCGGGACCAAGAGACCCAGTACTTC.

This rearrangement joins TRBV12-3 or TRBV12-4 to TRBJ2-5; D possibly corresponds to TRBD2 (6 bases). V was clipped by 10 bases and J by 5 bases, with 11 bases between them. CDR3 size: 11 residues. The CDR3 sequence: CATSGVETQYF. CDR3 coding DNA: TGTGCCACCTCGGGGGTCGAGACCCAGTACTTC.

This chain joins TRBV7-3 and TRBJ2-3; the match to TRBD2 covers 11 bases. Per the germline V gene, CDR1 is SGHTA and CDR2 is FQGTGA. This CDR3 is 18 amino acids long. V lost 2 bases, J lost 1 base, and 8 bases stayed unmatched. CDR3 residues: CASSLQAVSGRGTDTQYF. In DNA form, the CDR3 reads TGTGCCAGCAGCTTACAAGCGGTTAGCGGGAGGGGCACAGATACGCAGTATTTT. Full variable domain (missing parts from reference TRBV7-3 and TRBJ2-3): GAGVSQTPSNKVTEKGKYVELRCDPISGHTALYWYRQSLGQGPEFLIYFQGTGAADDSGLPNDRFFAVRPEGSVSTLKIQRTERGDSAVYLCASSLQAVSGRGTDTQYFGPGTRLTVL.

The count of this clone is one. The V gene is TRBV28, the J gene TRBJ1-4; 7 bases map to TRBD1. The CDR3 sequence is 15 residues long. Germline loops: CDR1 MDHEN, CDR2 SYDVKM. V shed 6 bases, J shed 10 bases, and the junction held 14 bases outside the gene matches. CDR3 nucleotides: TGTGCCAGCAGCCCCCCGGGAGGGGGCCTGCGAAAACTGTTTTTT. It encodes CASSPPGGGLRKLFF.

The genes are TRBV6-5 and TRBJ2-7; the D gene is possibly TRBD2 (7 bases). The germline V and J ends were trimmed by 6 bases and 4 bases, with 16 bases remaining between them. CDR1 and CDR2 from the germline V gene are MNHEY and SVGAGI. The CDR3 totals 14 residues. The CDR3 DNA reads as TGTGCCAGCAGGGGGCGAGGGAGGGGGTACGAGCAGTACTTC. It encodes CASRGRGRGYEQYF.

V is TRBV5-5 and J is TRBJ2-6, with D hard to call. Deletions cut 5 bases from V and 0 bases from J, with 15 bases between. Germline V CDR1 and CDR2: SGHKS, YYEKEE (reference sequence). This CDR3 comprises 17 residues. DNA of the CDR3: TGTGCCAGCAGAAGACTCCTAAAGCCCTCTGGGGCCAACGTCCTGACTTTC. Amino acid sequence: CASRRLLKPSGANVLTF.

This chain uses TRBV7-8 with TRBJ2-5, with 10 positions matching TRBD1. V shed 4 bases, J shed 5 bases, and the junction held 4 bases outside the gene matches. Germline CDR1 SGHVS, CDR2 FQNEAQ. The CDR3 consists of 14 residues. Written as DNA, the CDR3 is TGTGCCAGCAGCTCGGACAGGGGGGGGGAGACCCAGTACTTC. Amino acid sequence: CASSSDRGGETQYF. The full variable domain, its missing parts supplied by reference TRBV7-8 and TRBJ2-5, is GAGVSQSPRYKVAKRGQDVALRCDPISGHVSLFWYQQALGQGPEFLTYFQNEAQLDKSGLPSDRFFAERPEGSVSTLKIQRTQQEDSAVYLCASSSDRGGETQYFGPGTRLLVL.

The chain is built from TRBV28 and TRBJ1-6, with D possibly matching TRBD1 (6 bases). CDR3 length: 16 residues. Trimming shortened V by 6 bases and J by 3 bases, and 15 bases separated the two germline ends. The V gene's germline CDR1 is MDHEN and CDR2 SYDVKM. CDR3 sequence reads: CASSSALGHYNSPLHF. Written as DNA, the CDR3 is TGTGCCAGCAGCTCTGCGTTGGGACACTATAATTCACCCCTCCACTTT.

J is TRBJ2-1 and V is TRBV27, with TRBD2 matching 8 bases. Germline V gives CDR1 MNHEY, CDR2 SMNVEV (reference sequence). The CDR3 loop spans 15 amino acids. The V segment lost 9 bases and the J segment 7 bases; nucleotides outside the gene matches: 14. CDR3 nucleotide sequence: TGTGCCAGTCGAAATCTGGCGGTAGCGGGAAATGAGCAGTTCTTC. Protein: CASRNLAVAGNEQFF.

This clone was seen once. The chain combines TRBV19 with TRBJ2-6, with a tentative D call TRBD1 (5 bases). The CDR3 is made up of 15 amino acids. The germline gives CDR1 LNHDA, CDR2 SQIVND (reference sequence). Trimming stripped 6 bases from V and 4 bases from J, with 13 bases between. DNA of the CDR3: TGTGCCAGTAGGCCACAGGTCTCGGGGGCCAACGTCCTGACTTTC. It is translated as CASRPQVSGANVLTF.

This CDR3 reads CASNTPGKNTEAFF. As DNA, the CDR3 is TGTGCCAGCAACACGCCGGGTAAGAACACTGAAGCTTTCTTT. The gene calls are TRBV6-5 and TRBJ1-1, with D uncertain. The germline V gene has CDR1 MNHEY and CDR2 SVGAGI. V shed 7 bases and J shed 1 base, with 13 bases lying between them. CDR3 length: 14 amino acids.

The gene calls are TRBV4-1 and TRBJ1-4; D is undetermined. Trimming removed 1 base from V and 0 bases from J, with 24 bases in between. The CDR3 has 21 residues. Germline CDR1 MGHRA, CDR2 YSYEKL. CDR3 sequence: CASSQGPLVGRIYATNEKLFF. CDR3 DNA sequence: TGCGCCAGCAGCCAAGGGCCCTTAGTAGGGAGGATTTATGCAACTAATGAAAAACTGTTTTTT.

The CDR3 DNA sequence: TGTGCCAGCAGCCTGCCTAGCGAGACCTACGAGCAGTACTTC. It specifies CASSLPSETYEQYF. V usage is TRBV5-4 and J usage is TRBJ2-7; tentatively, D is TRBD2 (6 bases). CDR3 length: 14 amino acids. Trimming pared 4 bases from V and 2 bases from J, leaving 13 bases between. Per germline, CDR1 SGHNT and CDR2 YYREEE (reference sequence).

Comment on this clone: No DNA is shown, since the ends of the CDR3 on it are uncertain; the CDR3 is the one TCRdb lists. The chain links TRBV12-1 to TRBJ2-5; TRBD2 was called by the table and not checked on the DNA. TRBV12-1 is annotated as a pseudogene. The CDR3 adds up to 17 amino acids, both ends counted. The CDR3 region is CASSFGPGAGVWETQYF.

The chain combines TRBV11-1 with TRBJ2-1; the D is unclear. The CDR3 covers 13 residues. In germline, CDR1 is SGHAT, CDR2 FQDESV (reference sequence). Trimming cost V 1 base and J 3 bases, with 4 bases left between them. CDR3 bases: TGTGCCAGCAGCTTAGGGAGCTACAATGAGCAGTTCTTC. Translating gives CASSLGSYNEQFF.

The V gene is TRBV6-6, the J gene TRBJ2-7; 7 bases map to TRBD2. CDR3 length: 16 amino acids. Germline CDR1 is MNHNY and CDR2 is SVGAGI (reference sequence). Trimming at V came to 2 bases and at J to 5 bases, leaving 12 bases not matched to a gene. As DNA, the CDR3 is TGTGCCAGCAGTTACGGGCTAGCGGTGAGCTCGGACGAGCAGTACTTC. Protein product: CASSYGLAVSSDEQYF.

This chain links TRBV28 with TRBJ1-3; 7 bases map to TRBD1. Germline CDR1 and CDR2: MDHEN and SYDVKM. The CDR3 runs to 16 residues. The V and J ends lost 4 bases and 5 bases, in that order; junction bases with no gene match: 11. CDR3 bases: TGTGCCAGCAGTTCTCACGGACAGGACGGTAGAAACACCATATATTTT. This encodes CASSSHGQDGRNTIYF.

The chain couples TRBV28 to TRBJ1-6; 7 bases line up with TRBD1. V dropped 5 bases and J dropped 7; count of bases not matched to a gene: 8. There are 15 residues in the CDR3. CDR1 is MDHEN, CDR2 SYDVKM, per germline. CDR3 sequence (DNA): TGTGCCAGCAGTCACATACAGGGGTCGAATTCACCCCTCCACTTT. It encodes CASSHIQGSNSPLHF.

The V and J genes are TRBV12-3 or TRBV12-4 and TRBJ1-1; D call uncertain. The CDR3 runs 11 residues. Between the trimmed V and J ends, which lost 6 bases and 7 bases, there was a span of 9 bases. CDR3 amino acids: CASRHGVEAFF. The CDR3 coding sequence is TGTGCCAGCAGACACGGAGTTGAAGCTTTCTTT.

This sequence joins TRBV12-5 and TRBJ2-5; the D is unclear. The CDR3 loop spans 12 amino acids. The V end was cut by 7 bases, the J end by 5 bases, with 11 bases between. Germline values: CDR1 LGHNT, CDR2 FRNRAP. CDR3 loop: CASALLPETQYF. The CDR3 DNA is TGTGCTAGTGCCCTACTTCCCGAGACCCAGTACTTC.

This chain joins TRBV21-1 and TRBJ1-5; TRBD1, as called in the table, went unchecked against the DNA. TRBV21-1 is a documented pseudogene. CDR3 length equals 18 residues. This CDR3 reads CASRDTRPGSSSNQPQHF. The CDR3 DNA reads TGTGCCAGCAGAGATACCAGGCCAGGGTCCTCATCCAATCAGCCCCAGCATTTT.

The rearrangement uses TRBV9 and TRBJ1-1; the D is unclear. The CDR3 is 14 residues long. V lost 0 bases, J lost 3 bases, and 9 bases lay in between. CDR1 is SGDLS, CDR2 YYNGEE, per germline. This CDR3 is CASSVGGSDTEAFF. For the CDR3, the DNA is TGTGCCAGCAGCGTAGGCGGATCGGACACTGAAGCTTTCTTT.

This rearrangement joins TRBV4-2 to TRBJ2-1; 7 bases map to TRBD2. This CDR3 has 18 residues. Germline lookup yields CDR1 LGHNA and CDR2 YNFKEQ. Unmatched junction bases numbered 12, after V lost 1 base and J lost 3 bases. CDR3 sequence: CASSQAPIGAGNYNEQFF. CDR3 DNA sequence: TGTGCCAGCAGCCAAGCCCCAATAGGAGCGGGAAACTACAATGAGCAGTTCTTC.

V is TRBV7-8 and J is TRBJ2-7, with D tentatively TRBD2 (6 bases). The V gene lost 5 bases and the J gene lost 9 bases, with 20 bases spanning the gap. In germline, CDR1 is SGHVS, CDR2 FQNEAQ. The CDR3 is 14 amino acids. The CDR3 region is CASSPSGLGLGQYF. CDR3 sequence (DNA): TGTGCCAGCAGCCCGAGCGGGTTAGGCTTGGGGCAGTACTTC.

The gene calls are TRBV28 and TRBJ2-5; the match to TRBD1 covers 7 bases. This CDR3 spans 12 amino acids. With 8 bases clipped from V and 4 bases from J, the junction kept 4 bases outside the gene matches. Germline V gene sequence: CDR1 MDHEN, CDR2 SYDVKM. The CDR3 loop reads CASRQGVETQYF. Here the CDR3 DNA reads TGTGCCAGCCGACAGGGAGTAGAGACCCAGTACTTC. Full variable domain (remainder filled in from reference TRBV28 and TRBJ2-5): DVKVTQSSRYLVKRTGEKVFLECVQDMDHENMFWYRQDPGLGLRLIYFSYDVKMKEKGDIPEGYSVSREKKERFSLILESASTNQTSMYLCASRQGVETQYFGPGTRLLVL.

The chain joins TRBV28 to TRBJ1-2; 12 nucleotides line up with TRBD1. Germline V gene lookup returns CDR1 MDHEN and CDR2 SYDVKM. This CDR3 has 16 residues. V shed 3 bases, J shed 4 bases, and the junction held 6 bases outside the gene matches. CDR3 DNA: TGTGCCAGCAGTTTTGCCGGGACAGGGGGCGGCTATGGCTACACCTTC. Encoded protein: CASSFAGTGGGYGYTF.

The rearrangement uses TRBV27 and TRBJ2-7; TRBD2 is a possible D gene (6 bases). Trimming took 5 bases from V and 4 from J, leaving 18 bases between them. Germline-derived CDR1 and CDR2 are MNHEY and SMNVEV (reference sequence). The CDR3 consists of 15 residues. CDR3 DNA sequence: TGTGCCAGCAGTCTCACTAGCTTGATCCGTTACGAGCAGTACTTC. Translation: CASSLTSLIRYEQYF.